This passage covers 11 T cell receptor beta chains from one sample sequenced in a study of blood T cell repertoires in COVID-19. Profiled with immunoSEQ multiplex PCR; TCRdb holds only in-frame clones, not every one. The sample lists about 90,000 clones, more than 70% occurring once. Input material: peripheral blood. The receptors derive from a man in his sixties with acute or convalescent COVID-19.

This chain links TRBV5-4 with TRBJ2-7; D perhaps matches TRBD1 (6 bases). CDR3 length: 15 residues. Trimming stripped 0 bases from V and 0 bases from J, with 10 bases between. Germline lookup yields CDR1 SGHNT and CDR2 YYREEE (reference sequence). CDR3 region: CASSLGQGYSYEQYF. The CDR3 DNA follows: TGTGCCAGCAGCTTGGGCCAGGGGTACTCCTACGAGCAGTACTTC. The variable domain in full, completed from reference TRBV5-4 and TRBJ2-7, reads ETGVTQSPTHLIKTRGQQVTLRCSSQSGHNTVSWYQQALGQGPQFIFQYYREEENGRGNFPPRFSGLQFPNYSSELNVNALELDDSALYLCASSLGQGYSYEQYFGPGTRLTVT.

The V and J genes are TRBV10-2 and TRBJ1-1; TRBD1 matches at 7 bases. V was pared by 4 bases and J by 2 bases, with 10 bases of the junction left unmatched. This CDR3 has 16 residues. Germline loops: CDR1 WSHSY, CDR2 SAAADI. The CDR3 DNA sequence: TGCGCCAGCAGTGCCCCCGACAGGGACCGAAACACTGAAGCTTTCTTT. This codes for CASSAPDRDRNTEAFF.

J is TRBJ2-1 and V is TRBV7-9, with 11 bases identical to TRBD2. The CDR3 spans 15 residues. CDR1 and CDR2 (germline): SEHNR, FQNEAQ (reference sequence). Trimming at V came to 5 bases and at J to 5 bases, leaving 5 bases not matched to a gene. CDR3 protein: CASSLTSGVDNEQFF. The CDR3 bases are TGTGCCAGCAGCCTGACTAGCGGGGTAGACAATGAGCAGTTCTTC.

CDR3 region: CASSSEPRGVQPQHF. The CDR3 coding sequence is TGTGCCAGCAGCTCCGAACCCCGGGGGGTCCAGCCCCAGCATTTT. This chain links TRBV7-9 with TRBJ1-5, with a weak D call TRBD1 (5 bases). The CDR3 is made up of 15 amino acids. Germline V CDR1 and CDR2: SEHNR, FQNEAQ (reference sequence). V lost 4 bases to trimming and J lost 7 bases, with 17 bases between them.

The chain is built from TRBV30 and TRBJ1-1; D not resolved. This CDR3 is 13 amino acids long. CDR1 is GTSNPN and CDR2 is SVGIG in the germline V gene (reference sequence). V was cut by 0 bases and J by 2 bases, with 7 bases left in between. Here the CDR3 DNA reads TGTGCCTGGAGTGTTCAGGTTAACACTGAAGCTTTCTTT. Its protein product is CAWSVQVNTEAFF.

The V gene is TRBV14, the J gene TRBJ1-6; D is undetermined. Between the trimmed V and J ends, which lost 0 bases and 10 bases, there was a span of 7 bases. This CDR3 comprises 13 residues. CDR1 is SGHDN and CDR2 is FVKESK in the germline V gene. The CDR3: CASSQDLQSPLHF. CDR3 DNA sequence: TGTGCCAGCAGCCAAGATTTGCAGTCACCCCTCCACTTT.

CDR3 region: CASSGASSGGNNEQFF. CDR3 DNA: TGCGCCAGCAGCGGGGCGTCTAGCGGGGGTAACAATGAGCAGTTCTTC. V is TRBV5-1 and J is TRBJ2-1, with 10 positions matching TRBD2. The ends lost 4 bases at V and 5 bases at J; junction bases unmatched: 9. Looked up from germline, CDR1 is SGHRS and CDR2 is YFSETQ. The CDR3 runs 16 residues.

V gene TRBV10-3 combines with J gene TRBJ2-7; TRBD2 matches at 14 bases. Losses at the gene ends were 4 bases for V and 5 bases for J; bases not matched to a gene: 1. CDR1 is ENHRY and CDR2 is SYGVKD in the germline V gene. CDR3 length: 14 amino acids. The CDR3 sequence is CAISVGLAGDEQYF. CDR3 nucleotide sequence: TGTGCCATCAGTGTGGGACTAGCGGGAGACGAGCAGTACTTC.

The chain joins TRBV9 to TRBJ1-6, with D tentatively TRBD1 (5 bases). The CDR3 is 16 residues long. Germline V gives CDR1 SGDLS, CDR2 YYNGEE. V shed 4 bases and J shed 9 bases, with 20 bases lying between them. CDR3 sequence: CASSTNLDIGISPLHF. Written as DNA, the CDR3 is TGTGCCAGCAGCACTAATTTGGACATTGGGATTTCACCCCTCCACTTT.

The chain joins TRBV6-1 to TRBJ2-1, with 8 bases matching TRBD2. The germline V gene encodes CDR1 MNHNS and CDR2 SASEGT. The CDR3 loop spans 18 amino acids. The junction had 9 bases not matched to a gene; V was cut back by 2 bases and J by 0 bases. The CDR3, as DNA: TGTGCCAGCAGTGAAAACTTCGGGGGGGCCGGCTCCTACAATGAGCAGTTCTTC. Translating gives CASSENFGGAGSYNEQFF.

The chain employs TRBV30 and TRBJ1-1, with D unresolved. V was pared by 0 bases and J by 1 base, with 6 bases between. Germline V gene lookup returns CDR1 GTSNPN and CDR2 SVGIG (reference sequence). The CDR3 covers 13 residues. CDR3 amino acids: CAWSVLGNTEAFF. The CDR3 DNA is TGTGCCTGGAGTGTACTTGGGAACACTGAAGCTTTCTTT. Complete variable domain (other parts from reference TRBV30 and TRBJ1-1): SQTIHQWPATLVQPVGSPLSLECTVEGTSNPNLYWYRQAAGRGLQLLFYSVGIGQISSEVPQNLSASRPQDRQFILSSKKLLLSDSGFYLCAWSVLGNTEAFFGQGTRLTVV.